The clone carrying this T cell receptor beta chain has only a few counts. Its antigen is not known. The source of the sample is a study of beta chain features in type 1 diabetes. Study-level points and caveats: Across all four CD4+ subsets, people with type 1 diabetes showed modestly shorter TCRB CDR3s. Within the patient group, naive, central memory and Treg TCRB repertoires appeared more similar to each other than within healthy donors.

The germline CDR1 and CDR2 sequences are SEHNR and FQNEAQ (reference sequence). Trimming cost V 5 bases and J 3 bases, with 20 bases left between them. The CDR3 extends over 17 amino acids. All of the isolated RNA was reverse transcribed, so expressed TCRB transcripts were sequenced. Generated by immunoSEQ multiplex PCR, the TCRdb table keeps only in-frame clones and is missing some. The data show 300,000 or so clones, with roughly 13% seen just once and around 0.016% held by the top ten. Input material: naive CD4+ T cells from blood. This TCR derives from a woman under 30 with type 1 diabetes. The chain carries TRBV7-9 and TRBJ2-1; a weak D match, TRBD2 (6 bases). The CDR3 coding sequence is TGTGCCAGCAGCCCGTCCATCGGGGGACCAAACTACAATGAGCAGTTCTTC. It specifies CASSPSIGGPNYNEQFF.